This TCR beta chain was found in a study of blood T cell repertoires in COVID-19 (dated by TCRdb to the early 2020s). About the investigation overall: The collaborator samples originated in the United States, Italy and Spain and spanned the acute and convalescent phases of COVID-19. A freely available public database, intended as a resource for researchers studying the immune response to SARS-CoV-2, is where the repertoires were released. The samples were drawn from the first 160 participants of the ongoing ImmuneRACE study and from over a thousand subjects provided by 6 global collaborators. A de-identified subject ID, COVID-19 status, age in years and sex were almost always included in the sample metadata. The prospective study material was composed of cDNA or gDNA derived from T cells, B-cell-depleted T cells, or PBMCs. Where available, HLA class I and class II types were taken from metadata supplied by the sample provider and were not determined by assay-based typing. The dataset comprised deeply sampled blood TCRbeta repertoires from subjects exposed to, actively infected with, or recovered from COVID-19.

Notes on this clone: Its binding antigen is unknown. Per-nucleotide qualities are absent, and no much larger clonotype sits a single base away.

Points the paper makes about the study in general: Clinical and demographic metadata were provided uncurated, with the amount varying by source and participant.

The immunoSEQ Assay, a bias-controlled multiplex PCR, was used to amplify TCRbeta CDR3 regions from genomic DNA. The paper's data handling went like this. Nucleated cell counts per sample were estimated from amplification of reference gene primers within the assay. To quantify the absolute abundance of each unique TCRbeta CDR3 rearrangement, sequence reads were collapsed and filtered. Productive Simpson clonality was computed per sample as the square root of Simpson's diversity index over productive rearrangements. Drawn from immuneACCESS, this table holds only the in-frame rearrangements with V and J called that TCRdb kept. Clones are partly lost; checked studies trace under half to an unresolved V gene and leave the rest unexplained. The DNA was the basis for D and trimming; V, J and clone size are from that table. The sample records under 300,000 clones, roughly nine tenths of which are singletons. The top ten clonotypes cover 12% of the sample.

Germline trimming: 4 bases from V, 0 bases from J; junction bases outside gene matches: 14. From cysteine to phenylalanine, the CDR3 is 18 amino acids long. The read is trimmed to its CDR3 DNA, 54 bases read in frame from base 1. CDR1 and CDR2, looked up from the germline V gene (reference sequence), are SGHNT and YYREEE. One collaborating source in Seattle enrolled patients while the patients were actively infected and followed the patients over time throughout the course of disease. Each collaborating institution followed its own protocols to collect whole blood in K2EDTA tubes. Collaborator samples were shipped for TCRbeta analysis as frozen whole blood, isolated PBMCs, or DNA extracted from either sample type.

This chain joins TRBV5-4 to TRBJ1-2; the central 8 bases match TRBD1. Sequencing was carried out using peripheral blood. The receptor was derived from a woman in her 30s with COVID-19, enrolled during active disease. CDR3 sequence: CASSPWETGDLANYGYTF. The bases are TGTGCCAGCAGCCCGTGGGAGACAGGGGATCTGGCTAACTATGGCTACACCTTC. Beyond the CDR3, the reference TRBV5-4 and TRBJ1-2 genes provide the residues; the full variable domain reads: ETGVTQSPTHLIKTRGQQVTLRCSSQSGHNTVSWYQQALGQGPQFIFQYYREEENGRGNFPPRFSGLQFPNYSSELNVNALELDDSALYLCASSPWETGDLANYGYTFGSGTRLTVV.